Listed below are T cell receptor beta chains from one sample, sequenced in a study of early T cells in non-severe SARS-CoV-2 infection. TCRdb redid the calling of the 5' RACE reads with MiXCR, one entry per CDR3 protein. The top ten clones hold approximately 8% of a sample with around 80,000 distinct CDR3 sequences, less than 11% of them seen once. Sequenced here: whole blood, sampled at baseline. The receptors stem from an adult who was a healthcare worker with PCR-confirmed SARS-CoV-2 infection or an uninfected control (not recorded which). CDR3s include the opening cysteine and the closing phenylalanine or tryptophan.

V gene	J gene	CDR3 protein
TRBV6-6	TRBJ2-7	CASTPGQGLPYEQYF
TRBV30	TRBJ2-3	CAWQLAGVRDTQYF
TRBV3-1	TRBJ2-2	CASSQDPGYTGELFF
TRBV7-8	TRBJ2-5	CASSHNPRSPETQYF
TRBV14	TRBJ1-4	CASSPLSGLRGEKLFF
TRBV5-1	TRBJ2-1	CASSPRDRGNEQFF
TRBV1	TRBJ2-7	CTSSSFNESSYEQYF
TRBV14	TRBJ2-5	CASSQENQETQYF
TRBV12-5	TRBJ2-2	CASATYQLAGGNTGELFF
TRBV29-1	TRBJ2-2	CSVRVGGELFF
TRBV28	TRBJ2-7	CASKDLRSTDYEQYF
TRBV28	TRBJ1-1	CASSLGTGTIEAFF
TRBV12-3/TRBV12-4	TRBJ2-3	CASSPTGGPDTQYF
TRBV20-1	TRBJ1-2	CSAPSPNYGYTF
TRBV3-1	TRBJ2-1	CASSPSGVYNEQFF
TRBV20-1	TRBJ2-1	CSANLAGGNEQFF
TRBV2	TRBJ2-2	CASDPSLNTGELFF
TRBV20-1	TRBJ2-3	CSARDLASGRKQYF
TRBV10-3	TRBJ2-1	CAISKTGGSYNEQFF
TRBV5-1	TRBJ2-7	CASSLGRVYEQYF
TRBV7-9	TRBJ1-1	CASSLAGREAFF
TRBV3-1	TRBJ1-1	CASSQLQGNTEAFF
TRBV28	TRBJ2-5	CATRRWGPGETQYF
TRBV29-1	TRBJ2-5	CSVVAGAQYF
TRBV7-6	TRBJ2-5	CASSLDLGGQNTHQETQYF
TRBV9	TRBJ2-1	CASSWGGSSYNEQFF
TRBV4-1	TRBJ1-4	CASSQDVQGALKLFF
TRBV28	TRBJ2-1	CASSKTGWNEQFF
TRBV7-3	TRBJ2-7	CASSLMPSQTYEQYF
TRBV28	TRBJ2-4	CASSISSGSENIQYF
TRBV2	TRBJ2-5	CASSERQGKETQYF
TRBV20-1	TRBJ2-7	CSASFGTSSYYEQYF
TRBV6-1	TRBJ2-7	CASLEVYGFSYEQYF
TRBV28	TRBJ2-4	CASSFSGANIQYF
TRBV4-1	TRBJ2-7	CASSQAGDLRQYF
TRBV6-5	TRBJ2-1	CASSNTGTSGRYNEQFF
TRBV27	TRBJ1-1	CASSLNRATEAFF
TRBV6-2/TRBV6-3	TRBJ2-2	CASGSGVETGELFF
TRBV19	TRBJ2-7	CASSIPRQTGPYEQYF
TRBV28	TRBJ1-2	CASKEEASGPDF
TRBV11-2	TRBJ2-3	CASSRSGGGPSTDTQYF
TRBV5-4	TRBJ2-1	CASSRGLVVNEQFF
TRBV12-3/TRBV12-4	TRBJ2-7	CASSLEPSYRYEQYF
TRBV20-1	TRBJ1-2	CSAPYLDPLYGYTF
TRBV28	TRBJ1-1	CASSLGGQANTEAFF
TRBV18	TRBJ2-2	CASSRLEITGELFF
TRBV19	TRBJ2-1	CASSMDPRLYNEQFF
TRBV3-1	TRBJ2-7	CASSQDSTAEQYF
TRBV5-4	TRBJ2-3	CASSLESSLPDTQYF
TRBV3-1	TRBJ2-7	CASSQGTVYEQYF
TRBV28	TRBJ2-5	CASCGGGANPQETQYF
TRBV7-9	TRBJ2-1	CASSLRRGNHNEQFF
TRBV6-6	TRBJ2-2	CASSYGVAHTGELFF
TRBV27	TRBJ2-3	CASSLVAGQGFSRADTQYF
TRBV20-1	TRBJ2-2	CSARDLASGSIRELFF